The present T cell receptor beta chain was sequenced within a study of blood T cell repertoires in COVID-19. Original methodology: Reference gene primer amplification yielded estimated nucleated cell counts. The table came from immunoSEQ multiplex PCR; TCRdb's copy has only in-frame clones and leaves some out. V, J and clone size reflect that table, while D and trimming were determined from the DNA. The table lists some 140,000 clones, around 81% of them singletons. In germline, CDR1 is MNHNY, CDR2 SVGAGI (reference sequence). Trimming removed 5 bases from V and 7 bases from J, with 14 bases in between. CDR3 length: 13 residues.

Sample: peripheral blood. The chain combines TRBV6-6 with TRBJ1-1; maybe TRBD1 (6 bases). The source of this sequence is a woman aged 55-70 years with active or convalescent COVID-19. For the CDR3, the DNA is TGTGCCAGCAGTGGGAACAGGGCGGATGAAGCTTTCTTT. This sequence encodes CASSGNRADEAFF.